Shown below are 20 T cell receptor beta chains from a single sample sequenced in a study of Graves' ophthalmopathy and Graves' hyperthyroidism. For repertoire sequencing, the TCR beta CDR3 regions were amplified from RNA transcripts. A first-round RT-PCR used HTBI primers, followed by a second-round multiplex PCR. TCRdb re-called the multiplex PCR reads with MiXCR, one entry per CDR3 protein. The sample has roughly 480,000 distinct CDR3 sequences, 14% seen once. The sample comprised blood. These receptors were taken from a woman aged 25 to 39 with Graves' ophthalmopathy.

This clonotype has ten or more counts. The rearrangement joins TRBV28 to TRBJ2-7, with D hard to call. Germline lookup yields CDR1 MDHEN and CDR2 SYDVKM. The CDR3 totals 12 residues. The V and J ends lost 5 bases and 5 bases respectively, with 10 bases between them. The CDR3 bases are TGTGCCAGCAGTCCCCCTGCTAACGAGCAGTACTTC. This sequence encodes CASSPPANEQYF. Drawing the rest from reference TRBV28 and TRBJ2-7, the complete variable domain is DVKVTQSSRYLVKRTGEKVFLECVQDMDHENMFWYRQDPGLGLRLIYFSYDVKMKEKGDIPEGYSVSREKKERFSLILESASTNQTSMYLCASSPPANEQYFGPGTRLTVT.

This clonotype was observed at least ten times. The chain carries TRBV27 and TRBJ2-2, with D perhaps TRBD2 (5 bases). Germline V lookup: CDR1 MNHEY, CDR2 SMNVEV (reference sequence). V gave up 8 bases and J gave up 5 bases, with 12 bases separating them. The CDR3 extends over 13 amino acids. CDR3 nucleotide sequence: TGTGCCAGCGGTGGGAGTGGTACCGGGGAGCTGTTTTTT. Translated: CASGGSGTGELFF.

Remarks on this clonotype: A much larger clone differs from this one at a single base, so this may be a read error. This chain uses TRBV2 with TRBJ2-5, with no clear D. This CDR3 is 11 amino acids long. CDR1 and CDR2 from the germline V gene are SNHLY and FYNNEI. The CDR3: CASGPQETRYF. The CDR3 DNA sequence: TGTGCCAGCGGCCCCCAAGAGACCCGGTACTTC.

There are many counts of this clonotype. V gene TRBV6-1 combines with J gene TRBJ2-5, with D possibly being TRBD1 (7 bases). Trimming shortened V by 3 bases and J by 5 bases, and 16 bases separated the two germline ends. CDR3 size: 15 residues. CDR1 is MNHNS and CDR2 is SASEGT in the germline V gene. CDR3 protein: CASSESTGRSETQYF. CDR3 sequence (DNA): TGTGCCAGCAGTGAGTCGACAGGGAGGTCGGAGACCCAGTACTTC.

This clonotype showed up many times. J is TRBJ2-5 and V is TRBV29-1; possibly TRBD1 for D (7 bases). CDR3 length: 14 residues. The germline gives CDR1 SQVTM, CDR2 ANQGSEA. V was cut by 5 bases and J by 5 bases, with 18 bases left in between. The CDR3 is CSVNPTGAGETQYF. As DNA, the CDR3 is TGCAGCGTTAACCCAACAGGGGCGGGGGAGACCCAGTACTTC.

The rearrangement links TRBV15 to TRBJ1-2, with D unclear. V was trimmed by 3 bases and J by 8 bases, leaving 10 bases between them. Germline V gives CDR1 LNHNV, CDR2 YYDKDF (reference sequence). CDR3 length: 12 amino acids. CDR3 sequence (DNA): TGTGCCACCAGCAGTGAGGGCCGGGGCTACACCTTC. Amino acids: CATSSEGRGYTF.

Regarding this clonotype: Possible read error: a much larger clone is one base away. This rearrangement joins TRBV7-9 to TRBJ2-5; 10 nucleotides match TRBD1. The CDR3 runs to 15 residues. Per germline, CDR1 SEHNR and CDR2 FQNEAQ (reference sequence). The CDR3 reads CASSLGQGLSGTKYF. CDR3 in DNA: TGTGCCAGCAGCTTGGGACAGGGGCTTTCGGGGACCAAGTACTTC.

This clonotype has at least ten counts. The gene calls are TRBV20-1 and TRBJ1-1; no definite D call. The CDR3 covers 14 residues. Trimming removed 0 bases at V and 1 base at J, with 9 bases between. Germline V gene lookup returns CDR1 DFQATT and CDR2 SNEGSKA (reference sequence). The CDR3 nucleotides are TGCAGTGCTAGAGATCGCGGGTCGAACACTGAAGCTTTCTTT. Translating gives CSARDRGSNTEAFF.

This clonotype was found many times. J is TRBJ1-1 and V is TRBV28; D is ambiguous. Trimming took off 7 bases at V and 6 bases at J, with 15 bases between the two ends. CDR3 length: 13 residues. Germline lookup yields CDR1 MDHEN and CDR2 SYDVKM. The CDR3 reads CASNPTVGPEAFF. The CDR3 bases are TGTGCCAGCAACCCTACCGTTGGGCCTGAAGCTTTCTTT.

This clonotype was recorded many times. This chain joins TRBV4-2 and TRBJ2-7, with D perhaps being TRBD1 or TRBD2 (5 bases each). This CDR3 has 16 amino acids. V lost 0 bases, J lost 3 bases, and 15 bases lay in between. CDR1 LGHNA and CDR2 YNFKEQ come from the germline V gene. The CDR3 protein is CASSQERYGGVYEQYF. CDR3 nucleotide sequence: TGTGCCAGCAGCCAAGAACGGTATGGGGGAGTCTACGAGCAGTACTTC.

In its sample, this clonotype was seen many times. The chain joins TRBV7-3 to TRBJ1-1, with D possibly matching TRBD1 (5 bases). Germline loops: CDR1 SGHTA, CDR2 FQGTGA. The V end was cut by 1 base, the J end by 4 bases, with 7 bases between. The CDR3 has 13 amino acids. For the CDR3, the DNA is TGTGCCAGCAGCTTAAGACAGACCACTGAAGCTTTCTTT. Its translation: CASSLRQTTEAFF.

This clonotype was seen only a few times. The germline gene is not matched at one end of the junction; a read error may be the cause. The V call is TRBV12-3 or TRBV12-4, the J call TRBJ1-6; D is uncertain. The CDR3 sequence is 14 residues long. The CDR3 protein is CASSSGIGSSPLHF. The CDR3, as DNA: TGTGCCAGCAGCTCCGGGATAGGGAGTTCACCTCTCCACTTT.

The chain joins TRBV4-1 to TRBJ2-5, with 8 positions matching TRBD2. CDR1 and CDR2 from the germline V gene are MGHRA and YSYEKL. This CDR3 comprises 16 residues. With V trimmed by 0 bases and J by 2 bases, 5 bases remained unmatched. CDR3 sequence (DNA): TGCGCCAGCAGCCAAGATCGGGGGGGGCCACAAGAGACCCAGTACTTC. Amino acid sequence: CASSQDRGGPQETQYF.

This clonotype was detected many times. The V call is TRBV10-3, the J call TRBJ1-5; 11 bases map to TRBD1. The trim removed 2 bases at V and 0 bases at J, leaving 15 bases unmatched. Germline values: CDR1 ENHRY, CDR2 SYGVKD. The CDR3 totals 21 residues. The CDR3 bases are TGTGCCATCAGTGAGAGATTAGGGATGGACAGGGGGCTTTATAGCAATCAGCCCCAGCATTTT. This encodes CAISERLGMDRGLYSNQPQHF.

This clonotype was observed at least ten times. DNA for the CDR3: TGTGCCATCGGGGCGGCAGAAGAGACCCAGTACTTC. As protein: CAIGAAEETQYF. This chain connects TRBV10-3 to TRBJ2-5, with D possibly being TRBD1 (5 bases). The ends were cut back, 8 bases at V and 3 bases at J, with 10 bases in the middle. CDR3 size: 12 residues. Germline lookup yields CDR1 ENHRY and CDR2 SYGVKD.

This rearrangement joins TRBV6-5 to TRBJ2-5; a weak D match, TRBD1 (5 bases). The CDR3 totals 14 residues. V lost 0 bases and J 5 bases, leaving 10 bases between the germline ends. Germline V gene sequence: CDR1 MNHEY, CDR2 SVGAGI. The chain's CDR3 is CASSYSQGRETQYF. For the CDR3, the DNA is TGTGCCAGCAGTTACTCTCAGGGCCGGGAGACCCAGTACTTC.

This clonotype has ten or more counts. The chain carries TRBV12-3 or TRBV12-4 and TRBJ1-6, with D hard to call. This CDR3 has 16 amino acids. V dropped 0 bases and J dropped 7 bases, with 13 bases sitting between them. CDR3 DNA sequence: TGTGCCAGCAGTTTAGCGGGAAATCTGGGCAATTCACCCCTCCACTTT. It yields the protein CASSLAGNLGNSPLHF.

This clonotype was counted ten times or more. J is TRBJ1-6 and V is TRBV11-2, with 8 bases aligning to TRBD1. The CDR3 is 15 residues long. With V trimmed by 5 bases and J by 9 bases, 9 bases remained unmatched. CDR1 and CDR2 from the germline V gene are SGHAT and FQNNGV. CDR3 DNA sequence: TGTGCCAGCAGCCGAGGACAGGGAAGTGGTTCACCCCTCCACTTT. Translating it yields CASSRGQGSGSPLHF.

This clonotype has ten or more counts. The chain uses TRBV30 and TRBJ2-2; weak D call: TRBD2 (5 bases). Germline-derived CDR1 and CDR2 are GTSNPN and SVGIG (reference sequence). The V end was cut by 3 bases, the J end by 2 bases, with 10 bases between. CDR3 size: 14 residues. This CDR3 reads CAWSLGANTGELFF. The CDR3 DNA is TGTGCCTGGAGCCTGGGAGCCAACACCGGGGAGCTGTTTTTT.

In this sample, this clonotype turned up many times. V is TRBV5-1 and J is TRBJ1-1; tentatively, D is TRBD1 (6 bases). The CDR3 loop spans 16 amino acids. The V gene lost 3 bases and the J gene lost 5 bases, with 20 bases spanning the gap. CDR1 and CDR2 from the germline V gene are SGHRS and YFSETQ. The CDR3 sequence is CASSSGANLGRTEAFF. DNA of the CDR3: TGCGCCAGCAGCTCGGGGGCCAATCTTGGGCGGACTGAAGCTTTCTTT.